This T cell receptor (beta chain) was found in a study of T cell clusters in autoimmune cytopenias. Whole-study results and caveats: Physiological T cell clusters of healthy donors were apparently absent in primary autoimmune cytopenia patients.

Regarding this clonotype: Antigen unknown.

TRB was amplified from 250 ng of peripheral blood genomic DNA per sample. From germline, CDR1 is MNHNS and CDR2 SASEGT. The CDR3 sequence is 16 residues long. TRB was amplified by touch-down multiplex PCR, primer pools A and B combined. TCRdb reworked the multiplex PCR reads into one entry per CDR3 protein, no DNA. This listing includes approximately 6,500 distinct CDR3 sequences. These data also formed part of another study, on T cell repertoires in aging, cancer and after chemotherapy. That report adds: Clear clonal overlap appeared across healthy donor samples taken over several months to years. The whole study produced a dataset of several million TCR reads. Age-matched healthy donors had significantly more diverse, less clonal blood TCR repertoires than untreated cancer patients.

The specimen sequenced was peripheral blood. The chain joins TRBV6-1 to TRBJ2-7; TCRdb picks TRBD2, but there is no DNA to check that call. The TCR comes from a human donor in good health. The CDR3 loop reads CASSYDLLRDSYEQYF.